What follows are 27 T cell receptor beta chains derived from one specimen sequenced in a study of shared clonotypes between healthy human individuals. Repertoires were generated with immunoSEQ multiplex PCR, while TCRdb's copy carries only in-frame clones and drops some. The table has over 2,000,000 clones, about 94% seen once. It was CD45RO-negative cells, positively selected for CCR7, that made up naive CD8 cells, with terminally differentiated effector memory CD45RA+ cells excluded. Sequencing input: naive CD8+ T cells from PBMCs. These receptors came from a man aged 18-30 years in good health. Some clones in this sample may be carry-over from other donors' samples.

The V call is TRBV28, the J call TRBJ2-3, with D hard to call. The CDR3 has 15 amino acids. V lost 5 bases to trimming and J lost 0 bases, with 12 bases between them. CDR1 and CDR2 (germline): MDHEN, SYDVKM. The CDR3 is CASSPLITSTDTQYF. The CDR3 DNA sequence: TGTGCCAGCAGTCCTCTTATAACTAGCACAGATACGCAGTATTTT.

The chain joins TRBV6-6 to TRBJ2-7; perhaps TRBD1 as D (5 bases). CDR3 length equals 16 residues. V dropped 3 bases and J dropped 6 bases, with 21 bases sitting between them. Germline CDR1 and CDR2: MNHNY and SVGAGI (reference sequence). CDR3 amino acids: CASSYSTRVDLGEQYF. The CDR3 region has the DNA TGTGCCAGCAGTTATTCAACCAGGGTAGACCTAGGCGAGCAGTACTTC.

This chain uses TRBV19 with TRBJ2-5; D might be TRBD2 (5 bases). The V gene's germline CDR1 is LNHDA and CDR2 SQIVND (reference sequence). V dropped 6 bases and J dropped 2 bases, with 13 bases sitting between them. The CDR3 consists of 14 residues. Written as DNA, the CDR3 is TGTGCCAGTAGCATCATGGGGAGTCAAGAGACCCAGTACTTC. It translates to CASSIMGSQETQYF. Filled out from reference TRBV19 and TRBJ2-5, the complete variable domain reads DGGITQSPKYLFRKEGQNVTLSCEQNLNHDAMYWYRQDPGQGLRLIYYSQIVNDFQKGDIAEGYSVSREKKESFPLTVTSAQKNPTAFYLCASSIMGSQETQYFGPGTRLLVL.

J is TRBJ2-7 and V is TRBV19, with TRBD1 matching over 9 bases. This CDR3 spans 15 amino acids. After removal of 5 bases from V and 3 bases from J, the junction contained 8 bases not matched to a gene. Germline-derived CDR1 and CDR2 are LNHDA and SQIVND (reference sequence). Here the CDR3 DNA reads TGTGCCAGTAGTCGCCACAGGGGGCGAGACTACGAGCAGTACTTC. It is translated as CASSRHRGRDYEQYF.

This chain's CDR3 is CATSREPLAGGNTDTQYF. CDR3 in DNA: TGTGCCACCAGCAGAGAGCCCCTAGCGGGAGGGAACACAGATACGCAGTATTTT. The rearrangement uses TRBV15 and TRBJ2-3; 12 bases fit TRBD2. Germline V gives CDR1 LNHNV, CDR2 YYDKDF (reference sequence). The CDR3 totals 18 residues. J gave up 2 bases and V 0 bases, and 6 bases lay outside the gene matches.

As regards this clone: This sample includes further DNA sequences coding for the same CDR3. This chain uses TRBV6-1 with TRBJ2-7, with 7 bases lining up with TRBD2. The ends lost 3 bases at V and 1 base at J; junction bases unmatched: 0. Germline CDR1 MNHNS, CDR2 SASEGT. This CDR3 comprises 13 residues. The CDR3 DNA follows: TGTGCCAGCAGTGAGGGACTATCCTACGAGCAGTACTTC. It codes for CASSEGLSYEQYF.

This clone was detected once. This chain uses TRBV7-9 with TRBJ2-2; D is uncertain. This CDR3 is 12 amino acids long. CDR1 SEHNR and CDR2 FQNEAQ come from the germline V gene (reference sequence). Trimming took 1 base from V and 7 from J, leaving 4 bases between them. CDR3 amino acids: CASSLVNGELFF. CDR3 DNA sequence: TGTGCCAGCAGCTTAGTTAACGGGGAGCTGTTTTTT.

This sequence joins TRBV27 and TRBJ2-3; tentatively, D is TRBD1 or TRBD2 (5 bases each). V lost 8 bases and J lost 1, with 16 bases in between. This CDR3 is built from 15 residues. Per the germline V gene, CDR1 is MNHEY and CDR2 is SMNVEV (reference sequence). CDR3: CASGLTWDGTDTQYF. The DNA of the CDR3 is TGTGCCAGCGGGTTAACGTGGGACGGCACAGATACGCAGTATTTT.

The chain couples TRBV27 to TRBJ2-3; 7 nucleotides agree with TRBD2. Per germline, CDR1 MNHEY and CDR2 SMNVEV (reference sequence). Losses at the gene ends were 5 bases for V and 4 bases for J; bases not matched to a gene: 6. This CDR3 comprises 14 residues. In DNA form, the CDR3 reads TGTGCCAGCAGTGTTGGGGGGGGATCAGATACGCAGTATTTT. It codes for CASSVGGGSDTQYF.

The V and J genes are TRBV19 and TRBJ2-2, with TRBD1 matching over 7 bases. CDR1 and CDR2 from the germline V gene are LNHDA and SQIVND (reference sequence). This CDR3 contains 14 residues. The junction had 2 bases not matched to a gene; V was cut back by 5 bases and J by 2 bases. As DNA, the CDR3 is TGTGCCAGTAGTCGACAGGGAAACACCGGGGAGCTGTTTTTT. Its translation is CASSRQGNTGELFF.

The chain joins TRBV7-2 to TRBJ2-7; maybe TRBD1 (5 bases). Germline-derived CDR1 and CDR2 are SGHTA and FQGNSA. This CDR3 is built from 14 residues. V lost 6 bases to trimming and J lost 4 bases, with 16 bases between them. This CDR3 is CASRRPGIIYEQYF. Here the CDR3 DNA reads TGTGCCAGCAGACGACCAGGGATCATATACGAGCAGTACTTC. Using reference TRBV7-2 and TRBJ2-7 for the parts outside the CDR3, the full variable domain is GAGVSQSPSNKVTEKGKDVELRCDPISGHTALYWYRQSLGQGLEFLIYFQGNSAPDKSGLPSDRFSAERTGGSVSTLTIQRTQQEDSAVYLCASRRPGIIYEQYFGPGTRLTVT.

This sequence joins TRBV13 and TRBJ2-7; a weak D match, TRBD2 (6 bases). There are 14 residues in the CDR3. Trimming cost V 0 bases and J 4 bases, with 10 bases left between them. Germline V gives CDR1 PRHDT, CDR2 FYEKMQ (reference sequence). The CDR3, as DNA: TGTGCCAGCAGCTTAGGGGGGGAGGCTTACGAGCAGTACTTC. Protein: CASSLGGEAYEQYF.

The chain links TRBV6-5 to TRBJ2-1, with D perhaps matching TRBD2 (5 bases). V was clipped by 8 bases and J by 14 bases, with 16 bases between them. CDR1 MNHEY and CDR2 SVGAGI come from the germline V gene. The CDR3 loop spans 11 amino acids. The CDR3 is CASSAGSAEFF. The CDR3 bases are TGTGCCAGCTCCGCGGGCTCCGCTGAGTTCTTC.

The genes are TRBV9 and TRBJ2-3; D is undetermined. Trimming removed 3 bases at V and 0 bases at J, with 8 bases between. The CDR3 length is 14 residues. Germline loops: CDR1 SGDLS, CDR2 YYNGEE. CDR3 sequence (DNA): TGTGCCAGCAGCGAAGGGTGGAGCACAGATACGCAGTATTTT. This encodes CASSEGWSTDTQYF.

This CDR3 is CASSLVLTRTDTQYF. The CDR3 DNA follows: TGTGCCAGCAGCTTAGTTCTAACTAGGACAGATACGCAGTATTTT. The chain is built from TRBV11-2 and TRBJ2-3; possibly TRBD2 for D (5 bases). The CDR3 runs to 15 residues. CDR1 is SGHAT and CDR2 is FQNNGV in the germline V gene. V was shortened by 1 base and J by 3 bases, with 11 bases between the two germline ends.

As for this clone: The sample contains more than one DNA sequence encoding this CDR3. The chain joins TRBV7-6 to TRBJ2-7; 11 bases fit TRBD2. This CDR3 is 15 amino acids long. The V and J ends lost 5 bases and 1 base, in that order; junction bases with no gene match: 4. Germline values: CDR1 SGHVS, CDR2 FNYEAQ. CDR3 in amino acids: CASSPGTSGSYEQYF. The CDR3 coding sequence is TGTGCCAGCAGCCCCGGGACTAGCGGATCCTACGAGCAGTACTTC.

The chain couples TRBV11-2 to TRBJ2-7; D ambiguous. V lost 5 bases and J lost 6, with 11 bases in between. Germline-derived CDR1 and CDR2 are SGHAT and FQNNGV. This CDR3 is built from 12 residues. CDR3 in amino acids: CASSPPSPEQYF. The DNA of the CDR3 is TGTGCCAGCAGCCCCCCTTCCCCCGAGCAGTACTTC.

A word on this clone: Other nucleotide sequences in the sample specify the same CDR3. The chain is built from TRBV11-2 and TRBJ2-5; possible D gene TRBD1, 5 bases. Trimming removed 2 bases at V and 4 bases at J, with 5 bases between. The germline V gene encodes CDR1 SGHAT and CDR2 FQNNGV. The CDR3 extends over 12 amino acids. The CDR3 bases are TGTGCCAGCAGCTTAAGGGGAGAGACCCAGTACTTC. Its protein product is CASSLRGETQYF.

V is TRBV19 and J is TRBJ1-1; maybe TRBD1 (5 bases). Germline V lookup: CDR1 LNHDA, CDR2 SQIVND (reference sequence). The CDR3 is 14 amino acids. Deletions cut 2 bases from V and 2 bases from J, with 9 bases between. For the CDR3, the DNA is TGTGCCAGTAGTATAATTGGGGGTAACACTGAAGCTTTCTTT. Its protein is CASSIIGGNTEAFF.

The V and J genes are TRBV7-9 and TRBJ1-1, with D unresolved. The CDR3 extends over 14 amino acids. Trimming cost V 8 bases and J 0 bases, with 13 bases left between them. Germline CDR1 is SEHNR and CDR2 is FQNEAQ (reference sequence). CDR3: CASLPPGMNTEAFF. CDR3 in DNA: TGTGCCAGCCTCCCCCCGGGGATGAACACTGAAGCTTTCTTT.

As for this clone: This same CDR3 is encoded by further DNA sequences in the sample. The chain uses TRBV9 and TRBJ2-7, with 10 bases identical to TRBD1. V was clipped by 4 bases and J by 3 bases; unmatched bases: 7. This CDR3 contains 15 residues. Germline V CDR1 and CDR2: SGDLS, YYNGEE. CDR3 in amino acids: CASSPSGTGVYEQYF. CDR3 DNA: TGTGCCAGCAGCCCATCCGGGACAGGGGTCTACGAGCAGTACTTC.

The chain recombines TRBV28 with TRBJ2-7, with 9 bases fitting TRBD2. Germline V CDR1 and CDR2: MDHEN, SYDVKM. This CDR3 region has 17 residues. V gave up 2 bases and J gave up 2 bases; unmatched junction bases: 10. CDR3 residues: CASSLPPSGKGAYEQYF. In DNA, the CDR3 is TGTGCCAGCAGTTTACCCCCTAGCGGGAAGGGGGCCTACGAGCAGTACTTC.

The chain joins TRBV5-6 to TRBJ1-4, with D tentatively TRBD1 (6 bases). V lost 2 bases and J lost 10, with 15 bases in between. The germline CDR1 and CDR2 sequences are SGHDT and YYEEEE. The length of the CDR3 is 14 residues. The CDR3 spells CASSFGGGGRKLFF. Written as DNA, the CDR3 is TGTGCCAGCAGCTTTGGCGGGGGCGGTAGAAAACTGTTTTTT. Full variable domain (outside the CDR3, taken from reference TRBV5-6 and TRBJ1-4): DAGVTQSPTHLIKTRGQQVTLRCSPKSGHDTVSWYQQALGQGPQFIFQYYEEEERQRGNFPDRFSGHQFPNYSSELNVNALLLGDSALYLCASSFGGGGRKLFFGSGTQLSVL.

The chain employs TRBV6-6 and TRBJ1-3; 10 bases align to TRBD1. The germline CDR1 and CDR2 sequences are MNHNY and SVGAGI (reference sequence). CDR3 length equals 15 residues. After removal of 5 bases from V and 4 bases from J, the junction contained 5 bases not matched to a gene. The CDR3 coding sequence is TGTGCCAGCAGTGCTTGGACAGGGGGGGGAAACACCATATATTTT. Translated: CASSAWTGGGNTIYF.

This clone was seen once. The gene calls are TRBV28 and TRBJ2-3, with 8 positions matching TRBD2. The CDR3 runs to 19 residues. CDR1 MDHEN and CDR2 SYDVKM come from the germline V gene. The V and J ends lost 6 bases and 1 base, in that order; junction bases with no gene match: 18. The CDR3 reads CASSLPDRTRGVGTDTQYF. CDR3 DNA: TGTGCCAGCAGCCTCCCCGACAGGACGCGGGGGGTAGGCACAGATACGCAGTATTTT.

The chain combines TRBV7-9 with TRBJ2-1, with D possibly being TRBD1 (6 bases). CDR3 size: 13 residues. V lost 8 bases to trimming and J lost 7 bases, with 15 bases between them. Germline-derived CDR1 and CDR2 are SEHNR and FQNEAQ (reference sequence). This CDR3 is CASDGTLMNEQFF. The CDR3 region has the DNA TGTGCCAGCGACGGGACACTTATGAATGAGCAGTTCTTC.

The chain recombines TRBV27 with TRBJ2-5, with 10 nucleotides matching TRBD1. CDR3 length equals 14 residues. With 7 bases clipped from V and 3 bases from J, the junction kept 5 bases outside the gene matches. The V gene's germline CDR1 is MNHEY and CDR2 SMNVEV (reference sequence). The CDR3 protein is CASNPGTGEETQYF. In nucleotides, the CDR3 is TGTGCCAGCAACCCCGGGACAGGGGAAGAGACCCAGTACTTC.